Listed here is a single T cell receptor (beta chain). The CDR3 runs to 14 residues. CDR1 is MDHEN and CDR2 is SYDVKM in the germline V gene. Deletions cut 3 bases from V and 0 bases from J, with 8 bases between. TCRdb's table, derived via immunoSEQ multiplex PCR, lists solely in-frame clones and lacks some. The sample shows 68,000 or so clones, about 97% of them seen only once. The data derive from a study of technical replicates of blood from several donors. This TCR came from a human donor in good health. The chain uses TRBV28 and TRBJ2-5, with TRBD2 as a possible D gene (5 bases). The sample taken for sequencing was T cells isolated from PBMCs. The CDR3 DNA is TGTGCCAGCAGTTTCGGAGGATACCAAGAGACCCAGTACTTC. The encoded protein is CASSFGGYQETQYF.